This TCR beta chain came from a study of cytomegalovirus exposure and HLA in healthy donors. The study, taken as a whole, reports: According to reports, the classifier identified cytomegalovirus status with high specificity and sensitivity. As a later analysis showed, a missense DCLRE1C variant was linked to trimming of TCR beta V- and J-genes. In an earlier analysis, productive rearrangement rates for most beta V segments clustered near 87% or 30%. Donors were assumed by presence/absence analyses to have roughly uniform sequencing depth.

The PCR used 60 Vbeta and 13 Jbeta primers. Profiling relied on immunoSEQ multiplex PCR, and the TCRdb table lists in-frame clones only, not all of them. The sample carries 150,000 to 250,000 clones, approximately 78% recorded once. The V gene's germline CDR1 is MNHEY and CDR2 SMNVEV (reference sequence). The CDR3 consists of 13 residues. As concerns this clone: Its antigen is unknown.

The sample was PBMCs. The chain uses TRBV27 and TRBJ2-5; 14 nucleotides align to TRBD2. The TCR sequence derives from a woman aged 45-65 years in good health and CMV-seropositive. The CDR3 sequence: CATGTSGSETQYF. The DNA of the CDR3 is TGTGCGACGGGGACTAGCGGGAGTGAGACCCAGTACTTC.